The 23 T cell receptor beta chains in this list originate from one sample, sequenced in a study of human CD8 memory T cell subsets. Preparation of the TCR beta libraries relied on UMI-labeled 5' RACE. TCRdb re-called the 5' RACE reads and catalogs CDR3 proteins one per entry, DNA excluded. Across fewer than 20,000 distinct CDR3 sequences, the top ten clones capture 5.4% of the sample. The sequencing sample was made of CD8+ T cells from PBMCs. These receptor sequences come from a human donor in good health.

This clonotype shows up as medium-sized by frequency. The rearrangement uses TRBV29-1 and TRBJ1-2. The CDR3 is made up of 14 amino acids. Germline-derived CDR1 and CDR2 are SQVTM and ANQGSEA. The CDR3 sequence: CSVEGVIGGYGYTF.

This clonotype ranks as medium-sized in terms of frequency. The V and J genes are TRBV7-9 and TRBJ2-1; the TRBD2 assignment by TCRdb is unverifiable without DNA. From germline, CDR1 is SEHNR and CDR2 FQNEAQ (reference sequence). The length of the CDR3 is 14 residues. CDR3 protein: CASSLNPTSQKQFF.

The V and J genes are TRBV11-2 and TRBJ2-7; the D gene TCRdb calls, TRBD2, cannot be checked with no DNA. Germline assignment: CDR1 SGHAT and CDR2 FQNNGV. CDR3 length equals 16 residues. CDR3 residues: CASSATGTSGPYEQYF.

This clonotype counts as medium-sized by frequency. The chain couples TRBV7-9 to TRBJ2-1. CDR1 is SEHNR, CDR2 FQNEAQ, per germline (reference sequence). The CDR3 has 16 residues. CDR3 sequence: CASSPRIGKSYNEQFF.

The chain links TRBV4-1 to TRBJ1-4. Looked up from germline, CDR1 is MGHRA and CDR2 is YSYEKL. This CDR3 is 12 amino acids long. This chain's CDR3 is CASSQNNEKLFF.

The chain has TRBV28 and TRBJ2-2; TCRdb designates TRBD2, a call that cannot be tested without DNA. Germline assignment: CDR1 MDHEN and CDR2 SYDVKM. This CDR3 region has 15 residues. CDR3 sequence: CASSFRVPNTGELFF.

CDR3 sequence reads: CASTTGGWNQPQHF. This chain uses TRBV2 with TRBJ1-5; there is no DNA to check the TCRdb D call of TRBD1. Germline values: CDR1 SNHLY, CDR2 FYNNEI. CDR3 length: 14 residues.

The chain employs TRBV4-3 and TRBJ2-1; TCRdb picks TRBD2, but there is no DNA to check that call. Germline V gives CDR1 LGHNA, CDR2 YSLEER. The CDR3 covers 16 residues. The CDR3 sequence: CASSQDGAGDSNEQFF.

The V and J genes are TRBV5-1 and TRBJ1-1. The germline V gene encodes CDR1 SGHRS and CDR2 YFSETQ. CDR3 length equals 15 residues. The CDR3 sequence: CASSFDDGSNTEAFF.

V and J are TRBV2 and TRBJ2-7; TCRdb's D call, TRBD1, is unchecked because there is no DNA. The CDR3 covers 12 residues. Germline CDR1 and CDR2: SNHLY and FYNNEI. CDR3 in amino acids: CASLTGGYEQYF. Variable domain in full (rest from reference TRBV2 and TRBJ2-7): EPEVTQTPSHQVTQMGQEVILRCVPISNHLYFYWYRQILGQKVEFLVSFYNNEISEKSEIFDDQFSVERPDGSNFTLKIRSTKLEDSAMYFCASLTGGYEQYFGPGTRLTVT.

This chain joins TRBV19 and TRBJ1-1; TCRdb reports TRBD1, a call that lacks DNA to check it against. Germline V gives CDR1 LNHDA, CDR2 SQIVND (reference sequence). The CDR3 covers 14 residues. CDR3 residues: CASSVAGGLTEAFF.

This rearrangement joins TRBV28 to TRBJ1-4. The CDR3 loop spans 15 amino acids. Germline V lookup: CDR1 MDHEN, CDR2 SYDVKM. This CDR3 is CASSAYSATNEKLFF. The full variable domain, in which reference TRBV28 and TRBJ1-4 provide the parts outside the CDR3, is DVKVTQSSRYLVKRTGEKVFLECVQDMDHENMFWYRQDPGLGLRLIYFSYDVKMKEKGDIPEGYSVSREKKERFSLILESASTNQTSMYLCASSAYSATNEKLFFGSGTQLSVL.

The J gene is TRBJ1-2, the V gene TRBV7-6; the TCRdb D gene call, TRBD1, has no DNA to confirm it. Germline V gene data show CDR1 as SGHVS and CDR2 as FNYEAQ. This CDR3 has 15 amino acids. The CDR3 loop is CASSSRQGRDYGYTF. Filled out from reference TRBV7-6 and TRBJ1-2, the complete variable domain reads GAGVSQSPRYKVTKRGQDVALRCDPISGHVSLYWYRQALGQGPEFLTYFNYEAQQDKSGLPNDRFSAERPEGSISTLTIQRTEQRDSAMYRCASSSRQGRDYGYTFGSGTRLTVV.

The rearrangement links TRBV7-9 to TRBJ1-1; TCRdb outputs TRBD1, but without DNA this stays unchecked. Germline CDR1 SEHNR, CDR2 FQNEAQ (reference sequence). The CDR3 sequence is 15 residues long. CDR3 sequence: CATRGRTGGRGGAFF.

The chain employs TRBV27 and TRBJ1-2. Germline V CDR1 and CDR2: MNHEY, SMNVEV (reference sequence). The CDR3 is 14 amino acids. Here the CDR3 reads CASSLSGPNYGYTF.

This chain links TRBV5-1 with TRBJ2-2; TCRdb returns TRBD2, unconfirmable since there is no DNA. Looked up from germline, CDR1 is SGHRS and CDR2 is YFSETQ. The CDR3 is made up of 17 amino acids. CDR3 amino acids: CASSPGTSGMNTGELFF.

V gene TRBV12-3 or TRBV12-4 combines with J gene TRBJ2-1; TCRdb's D call, TRBD2, is unchecked because there is no DNA. The CDR3 is 14 residues long. The CDR3 loop reads CASSPTSGRALGFF.

The J gene is TRBJ2-1, the V gene TRBV6-5; checking the TCRdb D call of TRBD2 is not possible without DNA. In germline, CDR1 is MNHEY, CDR2 SVGAGI. This CDR3 contains 14 residues. The CDR3 protein is CASSYGGGYNEQFF.

This rearrangement joins TRBV20-1 to TRBJ2-7. Germline V gene data show CDR1 as DFQATT and CDR2 as SNEGSKA (reference sequence). This CDR3 is built from 13 residues. The CDR3 protein is CSARGPSGYEQYF.

The chain couples TRBV5-1 to TRBJ2-1; TCRdb outputs TRBD2, but without DNA this stays unchecked. CDR1 and CDR2 from the germline V gene are SGHRS and YFSETQ. This CDR3 is built from 13 residues. Here the CDR3 reads CASSPGGYNEQFF.

Measured by frequency, this clonotype is medium-sized. The chain links TRBV7-8 to TRBJ1-4. The CDR3 covers 16 residues. Germline assignment: CDR1 SGHVS and CDR2 FQNEAQ. This CDR3 reads CASSPGGGDFNEKLFF.

This clonotype is labeled medium-sized (0.01 to 0.1%) based on frequency. V gene TRBV28 combines with J gene TRBJ2-1; no DNA is available, so the TRBD2 call from TCRdb remains unchecked. The CDR3 is 18 residues long. The germline V gene has CDR1 MDHEN and CDR2 SYDVKM. This CDR3 reads CASSLAFLTSGRRDEQFF. Together with reference TRBV28 and TRBJ2-1, the CDR3 gives the full variable domain: DVKVTQSSRYLVKRTGEKVFLECVQDMDHENMFWYRQDPGLGLRLIYFSYDVKMKEKGDIPEGYSVSREKKERFSLILESASTNQTSMYLCASSLAFLTSGRRDEQFFGPGTRLTVL.

The rearrangement uses TRBV7-9 and TRBJ1-6; TCRdb outputs TRBD1, but without DNA this stays unchecked. This CDR3 has 15 residues. From germline, CDR1 is SEHNR and CDR2 FQNEAQ (reference sequence). The chain's CDR3 is CASSPSTGMRSPLHF.